A selection of T cell receptor beta chains follows, all from one sample in a study of blood T cells in healthy people across ages. TCRdb used MiXCR to reprocess the 5' RACE reads, holding one entry per CDR3 protein. The data show 790,000 or so distinct CDR3 sequences, around half seen once. Specimen: blood. The receptors derive from a man aged 80 or over in good health. The CDR3 runs from the conserved cysteine through the conserved F or W. The order of the fields is D gene, clone size, J gene, CDR3 length, V gene, CDR3 DNA, CDR3 protein. A D gene is named only where the DNA matches it firmly. Clone sizes are given selectively: once, few, many, or a class where the clone is expanded.

TRBD1 | - | TRBJ1-5 | 15 | TRBV5-1 | TGCGCCAGCAGCTTGGGCGGACAGGGTTCTCAGCCCCAGCATTTT | CASSLGGQGSQPQHF
- | - | TRBJ2-1 | 13 | TRBV28 | TGTGCCAGCAGTTTCTTTACTAGGGATGAGCAGTTCTTC | CASSFFTRDEQFF
- | - | TRBJ2-7 | 15 | TRBV7-2 | TGTGCCAGCAGCCATCCTACGGGATACTCCTACGAGCAGTACTTC | CASSHPTGYSYEQYF
- | - | TRBJ2-7 | 12 | TRBV20-1 | TGCAGTGCTCGACAAAGCTCCTACGAGCAGTACTTC | CSARQSSYEQYF
TRBD2 | many | TRBJ2-7 | 16 | TRBV20-1 | TGCAGTGCTAGTCCCGGGACTAGCGGGAACACCTACGAGCAGTACTTC | CSASPGTSGNTYEQYF
- | - | TRBJ2-6 | 13 | TRBV7-9 | TGTGCCAGCAGCTTAGGCGACGTGGGCGTCCTGACTTTC | CASSLGDVGVLTF
TRBD1 | - | TRBJ2-7 | 13 | TRBV18 | TGTGCCAGCTCACCGAGACAGGGGGACGAGCAGTACTTC | CASSPRQGDEQYF
TRBD2 | - | TRBJ2-1 | 16 | TRBV6-5 | TGTGCCAGCAGTTACGGCCCTCCGGGGGGTGACAATGAGCAGTTCTTC | CASSYGPPGGDNEQFF
- | - | TRBJ2-3 | 16 | TRBV11-3 | TGTGCCAGCGGCCCAACCGATACATATAGCACAGATACGCAGTATTTT | CASGPTDTYSTDTQYF
TRBD2 | - | TRBJ2-1 | 14 | TRBV24-1 | TGTGCCACCAGTGGAGCGGGAGTGTACAATGAGCAGTTCTTC | CATSGAGVYNEQFF
TRBD2 | - | TRBJ2-5 | 16 | TRBV7-9 | TGTGCCAGCAGCTTAACTAGCGGGAGTTGGGAAGAGACCCAGTACTTC | CASSLTSGSWEETQYF
- | - | TRBJ1-2 | 15 | TRBV4-3 | TGCGCCAGCAGCCAAGAAGGAGGGCGGCTGTATGGCTACACCTTC | CASSQEGGRLYGYTF
- | few | TRBJ2-3 | 15 | TRBV7-3 | TGTGCCAGCAGCTCGGACCCTTTCGGTACAGATACGCAGTATTTT | CASSSDPFGTDTQYF
TRBD2 | many | TRBJ2-5 | 13 | TRBV12-3/TRBV12-4 | TGTGCCAGCAGTTTAAAGGGGACTAGCGTATTGTACTTC | CASSLKGTSVLYF
- | many | TRBJ2-3 | 10 | TRBV7-9 | TGTGCCAGCAGCCAGAATACGCAGTATTTT | CASSQNTQYF
- | few | TRBJ2-2 | 13 | TRBV12-3/TRBV12-4 | TGTGCCAGCAATGACCCGAACACCGGGGAGCTGTTTTTT | CASNDPNTGELFF
- | many | TRBJ2-5 | 13 | TRBV7-2 | TGTGCCAGCAGCCGAAGCGGTCAAGAGACCCAGTACTTC | CASSRSGQETQYF
- | few | TRBJ1-5 | 15 | TRBV4-3 | TGCGCCAGCAGCCAAGATAACAGGGTCGATCAGCCCCAGCATTTT | CASSQDNRVDQPQHF
TRBD1 | - | TRBJ1-6 | 17 | TRBV5-1 | TGCGCCGGCAGCTCAGGCCCAAACAGGGGGCAATATTCACCCCTCCACTTT | CAGSSGPNRGQYSPLHF
- | - | TRBJ2-7 | 12 | TRBV7-9 | TGTGCCAGCACCTCCAGCTCCTACGAGCAGTACTTC | CASTSSSYEQYF
- | - | TRBJ2-3 | 16 | TRBV28 | TGTGCCAGCACCCCGGGTGGAGGGGTCCGGGGAGATACGCAGTATTTT | CASTPGGGVRGDTQYF
- | many | TRBJ2-1 | 12 | TRBV7-6 | TGTGCCAGCAGCTTATTCGGAGGAGAGCAGTTCTTC | CASSLFGGEQFF
- | - | TRBJ2-1 | 8 | TRBV29-1 | TGCAGCGTTGCCGGGCAGTTCTTC | CSVAGQFF
TRBD1 | - | TRBJ2-6 | 18 | TRBV5-1 | TGCGCCAGCAGCCCACGGGACAGGGGTTCCTCCGGGGCCAACGTCCTGACTTTC | CASSPRDRGSSGANVLTF
TRBD2 | few | TRBJ2-3 | 16 | TRBV3-1 | TGTGCCAGCAGCCCAACGGCGGGGGGCGCATTAAATACGCAGTATTTT | CASSPTAGGALNTQYF
- | - | TRBJ2-7 | 13 | TRBV20-1 | TGCAGTGCTAGAGAGGGGGCACCTTCCGAGCAGTACTTC | CSAREGAPSEQYF
- | - | TRBJ1-5 | 16 | TRBV4-3 | TGCGCCAGCAGCCAAGATCTTGGCAGGGCCAATCAGCCCCAGCATTTT | CASSQDLGRANQPQHF
TRBD2 | few | TRBJ2-7 | 15 | TRBV4-3 | TGCGCCAGCAGCCAAGATGCGAGACTAGCGGGAGAGCAGTACTTC | CASSQDARLAGEQYF
TRBD1 | few | TRBJ1-4 | 16 | TRBV7-2 | TGTGCCAGCAGCTCCTTATCCGGGACAGGGGCTGAAAAACTGTTTTTT | CASSSLSGTGAEKLFF
TRBD2 | once | TRBJ2-1 | 17 | TRBV11-2 | TGTGCCAGCAGCTTAGGTACCCTAGCGGGGGGCATCAATGAGCAGTTCTTC | CASSLGTLAGGINEQFF
- | - | TRBJ2-3 | 15 | TRBV7-2 | TGTGCCAGCAGCCCGCGGATCTTAGGGACAGATACGCAGTATTTT | CASSPRILGTDTQYF
- | - | TRBJ1-2 | 15 | TRBV20-1 | TGCAGTTCCACGCGGGGGGGCTTAGGAGAGGATGGCTACACCTTC | CSSTRGGLGEDGYTF
- | few | TRBJ1-2 | 13 | TRBV5-8 | TGTGCCAGCAGCCCCGACTTCTACTATGGCTACACCTTC | CASSPDFYYGYTF
- | once | TRBJ2-3 | 16 | TRBV12-3/TRBV12-4 | TGTGCCAGCAGTTTGGGCGGCGAGTGGAGCACAGATACGCAGTATTTT | CASSLGGEWSTDTQYF
TRBD1 | - | TRBJ2-1 | 16 | TRBV11-2 | TGTGCCAGCAGCCCAACAGGGGAGAGATGGTACAATGAGCAGTTCTTC | CASSPTGERWYNEQFF
- | few | TRBJ2-7 | 13 | TRBV28 | TGTGCCAGCAGTCCACAGGGTTTTAGCGAGCAGTACTTC | CASSPQGFSEQYF
TRBD1 | - | TRBJ1-2 | 16 | TRBV29-1 | TGCAGCGTTGAACGGACAGAGGACAGGGTTGGCTATGGCTACACCTTC | CSVERTEDRVGYGYTF
- | few | TRBJ2-3 | 16 | TRBV6-5 | TGTGCCAGCAGTTACTCGCCCAGGGAGGTCGCAGATACGCAGTATTTT | CASSYSPREVADTQYF
TRBD1 | few | TRBJ1-6 | 19 | TRBV6-1 | TGTGCCAGCAGTGGATCCGGGACAGGGGGCGCTTATGGTTATTCACCCCTCCACTTT | CASSGSGTGGAYGYSPLHF
- | - | TRBJ2-5 | 13 | TRBV5-1 | TGCGCCAGCAGCACCGGTGACCAAGAGACCCAGTACTTC | CASSTGDQETQYF
- | - | TRBJ2-7 | 14 | TRBV5-1 | TGCGCCAGCAGCTTGTTAGACGACTCCTACGAGCAGTACTTC | CASSLLDDSYEQYF
- | - | TRBJ2-1 | 13 | TRBV7-9 | TGTGCCAGCAGGTGCAGCGCGGCGACAGACGAGTTCTTC | CASRCSAATDEFF
- | - | TRBJ2-3 | 15 | TRBV7-2 | TGTGCCGGCAGCCGTGAATCGTCGCTGACCGAAACGGGGTATTTT | CAGSRESSLTETGYF
TRBD1 | few | TRBJ1-1 | 14 | TRBV28 | TGTGCCAGCAGTGAAACAGGGGGTGCTACTGAAGCTTTCTTT | CASSETGGATEAFF
- | - | TRBJ1-2 | 13 | TRBV7-2 | TGTGCCAGCAGCGTAGAGGGGGGTCATGGCTACACCTTC | CASSVEGGHGYTF
TRBD1 | - | TRBJ2-3 | 13 | TRBV12-3/TRBV12-4 | TGTGCCAGCAGTCTGGACAGGGGGCGTACGCAGTATTTT | CASSLDRGRTQYF
- | many | TRBJ2-2 | 13 | TRBV28 | TGTGCCAGCAGTACCAGGGGAGTCGGGGAGCTGTTTTTT | CASSTRGVGELFF
- | - | TRBJ2-7 | 14 | TRBV7-2 | TGTGCCAGCAGCGAAACCCAGGTCTTCGGCGAGCAGTACTTC | CASSETQVFGEQYF
TRBD1 | - | TRBJ1-4 | 14 | TRBV5-1 | TGCGCCAGCAGCTTTGCAGGGGGAAATGAAAAACTGTTTTTT | CASSFAGGNEKLFF
- | - | TRBJ2-3 | 15 | TRBV24-1 | TGTGCCACCAGTGATGTCGGCGGTTCCACAGATACGCAGTATTTT | CATSDVGGSTDTQYF
- | - | TRBJ2-7 | 14 | TRBV28 | - | CASSFAGGSYERYF
TRBD2 | - | TRBJ2-7 | 17 | TRBV7-2 | TGTGCCAGCAGCTTAGGTCGTAGCGGGAGTCGGAACAATGAGCAGTACTTC | CASSLGRSGSRNNEQYF
- | - | TRBJ2-1 | 15 | TRBV12-3/TRBV12-4 | TGTGCCAGCAGTCCCTCGAGCTTCTCCTACAATGAGCAGTTCTTC | CASSPSSFSYNEQFF
TRBD2 | few | TRBJ2-7 | 14 | TRBV27 | TGTGCCAGCACCTTGAGCGGGAACTCCTACGAGCAGTACTTC | CASTLSGNSYEQYF
TRBD1 | - | TRBJ2-1 | 14 | TRBV7-9 | TGTGCCAGCGGCACAGGGGGCACCTACAATGAGCAGTTCTTC | CASGTGGTYNEQFF
- | few | TRBJ1-5 | 14 | TRBV30 | TGTGCCTGGAGCGGGGGTCGAAGAAATCAGCCCCAGCATTTT | CAWSGGRRNQPQHF